The 16 T cell receptor beta chains presented below share a single source sample, sequenced in a study of T cells in Graves' hyperthyroidism and ophthalmopathy. TCR beta CDR3 regions were amplified from RNA transcripts. A set of HTBI primers served as the primers for a first-round RT-PCR of the TCR CDR3. TCRdb processed the multiplex PCR reads anew with MiXCR; each CDR3 protein has one entry. The data show a few hundred thousand distinct CDR3 sequences, around an eighth seen once. Sequencing was done on a sample of blood. These receptors were collected from a man aged 25-45 years with Graves' hyperthyroidism that later progressed to Graves' ophthalmopathy.

The chain uses TRBV20-1 and TRBJ1-4; TRBD1 might be the D (5 bases). Trimming took off 2 bases at V and 8 bases at J, with 18 bases between the two ends. Germline V gene sequence: CDR1 DFQATT, CDR2 SNEGSKA (reference sequence). The CDR3 has 15 amino acids. CDR3 bases: TGCAGTGCTAGACCCCCGGAGGGGCTCGAAGAAAAACTGTTTTTT. Its translation is CSARPPEGLEEKLFF.

This clonotype was seen ten or more times. The chain employs TRBV2 and TRBJ1-6; a possible D gene is TRBD1 (5 bases). The CDR3 spans 14 residues. Trimming pared 6 bases from V and 9 bases from J, leaving 15 bases between. Germline V gene data show CDR1 as SNHLY and CDR2 as FYNNEI. The CDR3 DNA is TGTGCCAGCAGCGCGGGACGGAGGTTTTCACCCCTCCACTTT. It translates to CASSAGRRFSPLHF.

In its sample, this clonotype was seen many times. This chain connects TRBV7-2 to TRBJ2-1; 10 nucleotides match TRBD2. The germline CDR1 and CDR2 sequences are SGHTA and FQGNSA. The CDR3 length is 15 residues. V shed 1 base and J 8 bases; nucleotides not matched to a gene: 5. In DNA, the CDR3 is TGTGCCAGCAGCTTAGAAAGCGGGGGGGCGTATGAGCAGTTCTTC. This encodes CASSLESGGAYEQFF.

The V and J genes are TRBV6-2 or TRBV6-3 and TRBJ1-4; D is uncertain. V was shortened by 8 bases and J by 3 bases, with 13 bases between the two germline ends. This CDR3 region has 14 residues. Germline loops: CDR1 MNHEY, CDR2 SVGEGT. The CDR3 region is CASGDRMANEKLFF. CDR3 coding DNA: TGTGCCAGCGGCGATAGAATGGCTAATGAAAAACTGTTTTTT.

This clonotype was found many times. This chain connects TRBV4-1 to TRBJ2-3; a possible D gene is TRBD2 (6 bases). The CDR3 is 14 amino acids. Trimming took 1 base from V and 4 from J, leaving 9 bases between them. From germline, CDR1 is MGHRA and CDR2 YSYEKL. The CDR3 sequence is CASSQGGGPDTQYF. The CDR3, as DNA: TGCGCCAGCAGCCAAGGAGGAGGGCCAGATACGCAGTATTTT.

This clonotype was seen many times. The chain employs TRBV3-1 and TRBJ1-1, with TRBD1 as a possible D gene (6 bases). Germline V lookup: CDR1 LGHDT, CDR2 YNNKEL (reference sequence). V was cut by 3 bases and J by 0 bases, with 11 bases left in between. The CDR3 is made up of 15 amino acids. This CDR3 reads CASSHRQVLNTEAFF. CDR3 nucleotide sequence: TGTGCCAGCAGCCATAGACAGGTCTTGAACACTGAAGCTTTCTTT. Full variable domain (outside the CDR3, taken from reference TRBV3-1 and TRBJ1-1): DTAVSQTPKYLVTQMGNDKSIKCEQNLGHDTMYWYKQDSKKFLKIMFSYNNKELIINETVPNRFSPKSPDKAHLNLHINSLELGDSAVYFCASSHRQVLNTEAFFGQGTRLTVV.

This clonotype was picked up many times. The chain is built from TRBV11-3 and TRBJ2-1, with TRBD1 as a possible D gene (5 bases). Germline V gene data show CDR1 as SGHNT and CDR2 as YENEEA. V dropped 5 bases and J dropped 1 base, with 12 bases sitting between them. The CDR3 loop spans 15 amino acids. CDR3 sequence: CASSKRRGSYNEQFF. CDR3 DNA: TGTGCCAGCAGCAAACGAAGGGGATCCTACAATGAGCAGTTCTTC.

The sample holds many counts of this clonotype. CDR3 in amino acids: CASRGTGTEKLFF. CDR3 coding DNA: TGTGCCAGCAGAGGGACAGGGACCGAAAAACTGTTTTTT. The genes are TRBV2 and TRBJ1-4, with 9 bases lining up with TRBD1. The CDR3 contains 13 residues. V lost 6 bases and J lost 8; bases outside the gene matches: 4. CDR1 and CDR2 (germline): SNHLY, FYNNEI. The full variable domain, completed using reference TRBV2 and TRBJ1-4, is EPEVTQTPSHQVTQMGQEVILRCVPISNHLYFYWYRQILGQKVEFLVSFYNNEISEKSEIFDDQFSVERPDGSNFTLKIRSTKLEDSAMYFCASRGTGTEKLFFGSGTQLSVL.

This clonotype was recorded at least ten times. The V gene is TRBV28, the J gene TRBJ1-3; 9 bases map to TRBD1. The germline CDR1 and CDR2 sequences are MDHEN and SYDVKM. V lost 6 bases and J lost 3; bases outside the gene matches: 6. The CDR3 runs to 15 residues. CDR3 sequence: CASRATGGGGNTIYF. The CDR3 DNA sequence: TGTGCCAGCAGGGCGACAGGGGGAGGTGGAAACACCATATATTTT.

This clonotype was observed a few times. V gene TRBV5-1 combines with J gene TRBJ1-1; D unresolved. The CDR3 totals 13 residues. CDR1 and CDR2 (germline): SGHRS, YFSETQ. V shed 2 bases and J shed 8 bases, with 13 bases lying between them. The CDR3 loop is CASSFLVGGEAFF. CDR3 coding DNA: TGCGCCAGCAGCTTTTTGGTTGGAGGGGAAGCTTTCTTT.

Worth noting for this clonotype: With a much larger clone just one base away, this may be a read error. The chain is built from TRBV5-1 and TRBJ1-1; D possibly corresponds to TRBD1 (6 bases). V was trimmed by 4 bases and J by 6 bases, leaving 19 bases between them. Germline V gives CDR1 SGHRS, CDR2 YFSETQ. There are 15 residues in the CDR3. CDR3 nucleotide sequence: TGCGCCAGCAGCCTGGCGGGACACAATGGGCCTGAAGCTTTCTTT. Residues: CASSLAGHNGPEAFF. Full variable domain (rest looked up from reference TRBV5-1 and TRBJ1-1): KAGVTQTPRYLIKTRGQQVTLSCSPISGHRSVSWYQQTPGQGLQFLFEYFSETQRNKGNFPGRFSGRQFSNSRSEMNVSTLELGDSALYLCASSLAGHNGPEAFFGQGTRLTVV.

This clonotype showed up just a few times. The V gene is TRBV29-1, the J gene TRBJ2-3, with D perhaps TRBD1 (5 bases). Trimming took off 4 bases at V and 4 bases at J, with 12 bases between the two ends. Germline V gives CDR1 SQVTM, CDR2 ANQGSEA. The CDR3 extends over 13 amino acids. DNA for the CDR3: TGCAGCGTTGCTTGGCAGGGCGCAGATACGCAGTATTTT. The encoded protein is CSVAWQGADTQYF.

The chain's CDR3 is CSASRLAGTEPWGTQYF. CDR3 in DNA: TGCAGTGCTAGCAGACTAGCGGGGACAGAACCCTGGGGGACCCAGTACTTC. This chain uses TRBV20-1 with TRBJ2-5, with TRBD2 matching 11 bases. The CDR3 length is 17 residues. The V gene's germline CDR1 is DFQATT and CDR2 SNEGSKA (reference sequence). V dropped 3 bases and J dropped 7; count of bases not matched to a gene: 16.

CDR3 bases: TGTGCCAGCAGTTTAGATGGGCGGCAGGGGCACAATCAGCCCCAGCATTTT. Protein: CASSLDGRQGHNQPQHF. The chain employs TRBV28 and TRBJ1-5; D may be TRBD1 (6 bases). The CDR3 loop spans 17 amino acids. Per the germline V gene, CDR1 is MDHEN and CDR2 is SYDVKM. With 2 bases removed from V and 3 bases from J, the gap between germline ends came to 17 bases. Variable domain in full (rest from reference TRBV28 and TRBJ1-5): DVKVTQSSRYLVKRTGEKVFLECVQDMDHENMFWYRQDPGLGLRLIYFSYDVKMKEKGDIPEGYSVSREKKERFSLILESASTNQTSMYLCASSLDGRQGHNQPQHFGDGTRLSIL.

The chain carries TRBV19 and TRBJ1-1; no clear D gene. The CDR3 has 12 amino acids. Trimming took off 11 bases at V and 1 base at J, with 11 bases between the two ends. Germline CDR1 is LNHDA and CDR2 is SQIVND (reference sequence). CDR3 sequence reads: CASHWGNTEAFF. The CDR3, as DNA: TGTGCCTCACACTGGGGGAACACTGAAGCTTTCTTT.

In this sample, this clonotype turned up many times. CDR3 in DNA: TGTGCCAGCAACGCCCGAGGGGGCTACACCTTC. It is translated as CASNARGGYTF. The chain carries TRBV12-3 or TRBV12-4 and TRBJ1-2; no clear D gene. This CDR3 is built from 11 residues. Trimming removed 7 bases from V and 8 bases from J, with 11 bases in between.